The 17 T cell receptor beta chains presented below share a single source sample, sequenced in a study of identical twins. Each CDR3 protein gets one entry after TCRdb re-called the 5' RACE reads with MiXCR. The sample has 240,000 or so distinct CDR3 sequences, about 7.3% seen once. This sample also belongs to another study, concerning yellow fever vaccine responses in identical twins.

Sequenced: memory (CD45RO+) T cells sorted from blood. The receptors stem from a woman between 18 and 30 years old in good health.

There are many counts of this clonotype. The DNA of the CDR3 is TGCGCCAGCAGCCGCACCGGGACTCATGCTTCTAATGAGCAGTTCTTC. Amino acid sequence: CASSRTGTHASNEQFF. The chain links TRBV5-1 to TRBJ2-1; TRBD2 is a possible D gene (6 bases). The CDR3 contains 16 residues. V lost 4 bases and J lost 7, with 21 bases in between. CDR1 SGHRS and CDR2 YFSETQ come from the germline V gene.

This clonotype occurred a few times. The V call is TRBV5-1, the J call TRBJ1-2; the match to TRBD1 covers 8 bases. V lost 4 bases and J lost 8; bases outside the gene matches: 13. Germline CDR1 SGHRS, CDR2 YFSETQ. This CDR3 spans 15 amino acids. This chain's CDR3 is CASSQTTGERGGYTF. In DNA, the CDR3 is TGCGCCAGCAGCCAAACGACAGGGGAAAGAGGCGGCTACACCTTC.

This clonotype was picked up many times. The chain couples TRBV29-1 to TRBJ1-1, with D perhaps matching TRBD1 (6 bases). Germline V lookup: CDR1 SQVTM, CDR2 ANQGSEA. V dropped 7 bases and J dropped 0 bases, with 12 bases sitting between them. This CDR3 has 13 residues. CDR3 residues: CSANRDLNTEAFF. In nucleotides, the CDR3 is TGCAGCGCCAACAGGGATTTGAACACTGAAGCTTTCTTT.

The chain has TRBV5-5 and TRBJ1-5, with D unclear. Germline loops: CDR1 SGHKS, CDR2 YYEKEE (reference sequence). The CDR3 runs 14 residues. V was clipped by 0 bases and J by 5 bases, with 9 bases between them. In DNA form, the CDR3 reads TGTGCCAGCAGCTTGGAAGGGTGGGATCAGCCCCAGCATTTT. As protein: CASSLEGWDQPQHF. The full variable domain, with the rest looked up from reference TRBV5-5 and TRBJ1-5, is DAGVTQSPTHLIKTRGQQVTLRCSPISGHKSVSWYQQVLGQGPQFIFQYYEKEERGRGNFPDRFSARQFPNYSSELNVNALLLGDSALYLCASSLEGWDQPQHFGDGTRLSIL.

The rearrangement joins TRBV7-2 to TRBJ2-5; TRBD1 agrees at 8 bases. The V gene end was trimmed by 5 bases and the J gene end by 4 bases; junction bases not matched to a gene: 15. This CDR3 is 17 amino acids long. CDR1 and CDR2 (germline): SGHTA, FQGNSA. The CDR3 DNA reads as TGTGCCAGCAGCCCCCCCCCACTCGGACAGGGTCGAGAGACCCAGTACTTC. This encodes CASSPPPLGQGRETQYF.

The table lists this clonotype with a few counts. The chain carries TRBV28 and TRBJ2-3, with TRBD2 matching 12 bases. This CDR3 is 16 amino acids long. Looked up from germline, CDR1 is MDHEN and CDR2 is SYDVKM. With 6 bases clipped from V and 4 bases from J, the junction kept 8 bases outside the gene matches. CDR3 loop: CASSKRLAGVSDTQYF. CDR3 in DNA: TGTGCCAGCAGCAAAAGACTAGCGGGAGTTTCAGATACGCAGTATTTT.

This clonotype was seen repeatedly, ten times or more. CDR3 protein: CALGSSGSTYEQFF. The CDR3 DNA reads TGTGCCTTAGGCTCTAGCGGGAGTACTTATGAGCAGTTCTTC. The gene calls are TRBV5-6 and TRBJ2-1; 10 positions match TRBD2. Germline lookup yields CDR1 SGHDT and CDR2 YYEEEE. V lost 10 bases, J lost 8 bases, and 12 bases stayed unmatched. This CDR3 is 14 amino acids long.

V usage is TRBV27 and J usage is TRBJ2-1; weak D call: TRBD2 (5 bases). The CDR3 runs to 16 residues. V was clipped by 6 bases and J by 0 bases, with 15 bases between them. Germline CDR1 MNHEY, CDR2 SMNVEV (reference sequence). In DNA form, the CDR3 reads TGTGCCAGCAGCAGCACCCTAGCTACCTCCTACAATGAGCAGTTCTTC. Translating gives CASSSTLATSYNEQFF.

This clonotype was observed at least ten times. The V call is TRBV7-8, the J call TRBJ1-5; 7 bases are a match to TRBD1. The V gene's germline CDR1 is SGHVS and CDR2 FQNEAQ. The V and J ends lost 5 bases and 6 bases, in that order; junction bases with no gene match: 7. The CDR3 spans 14 residues. CDR3 DNA sequence: TGTGCCAGCAGCGTCTCGACAGGGCGTCAGCCCCAGCATTTT. This encodes CASSVSTGRQPQHF.

At least ten counts were recorded for this clonotype. The rearrangement uses TRBV3-1 and TRBJ2-2, with 7 bases aligning to TRBD1. Trimming took 2 bases from V and 1 from J; bases not matched to a gene: 7. This CDR3 comprises 17 residues. Germline V lookup: CDR1 LGHDT, CDR2 YNNKEL (reference sequence). CDR3 loop: CASSQPPRTGNTGELFF. The CDR3 DNA reads TGTGCCAGCAGCCAACCTCCGCGGACAGGGAACACCGGGGAGCTGTTTTTT.

This clonotype was detected many times. CDR3 bases: TGTGCCAGCAGCTTCCCGGACAGGGTCGAGACCGGGGAGCTGTTTTTT. Amino acid sequence: CASSFPDRVETGELFF. The V and J genes are TRBV7-2 and TRBJ2-2, with TRBD1 matching over 8 bases. The germline V gene encodes CDR1 SGHTA and CDR2 FQGNSA. The CDR3 runs 16 residues. Trimming removed 3 bases from V and 5 bases from J; junction bases left unmatched: 8.

This clonotype has just a few counts. This chain connects TRBV6-5 to TRBJ1-2; D gene uncertain. The CDR3 is 14 residues long. Trimming cost V 0 bases and J 4 bases, with 9 bases left between them. Per the germline V gene, CDR1 is MNHEY and CDR2 is SVGAGI. The CDR3 coding sequence is TGTGCCAGCAGTTACTCGAATACCGGCTATGGCTACACCTTC. Translation gives CASSYSNTGYGYTF.

Ten or more counts support this clonotype. The chain employs TRBV29-1 and TRBJ2-3, with TRBD1 as a possible D gene (6 bases). The V and J ends lost 6 bases and 8 bases respectively, with 15 bases between them. Germline loops: CDR1 SQVTM, CDR2 ANQGSEA. The CDR3 has 12 residues. This chain's CDR3 is CSVYRASGTQYF. CDR3 sequence (DNA): TGCAGCGTCTACAGGGCCTCAGGTACGCAGTATTTT.

This sequence joins TRBV28 and TRBJ2-7; 7 bases are a match to TRBD1. Germline V gene lookup returns CDR1 MDHEN and CDR2 SYDVKM. The CDR3 contains 14 residues. V shed 6 bases and J 0 bases; nucleotides not matched to a gene: 5. Written as DNA, the CDR3 is TGTGCCAGCAGCCTAAGACAGGGCTCCTACGAGCAGTACTTC. Its translation: CASSLRQGSYEQYF.

The rearrangement uses TRBV28 and TRBJ2-2; 8 nucleotides match TRBD2. This CDR3 spans 13 amino acids. V shed 7 bases and J 5 bases; nucleotides not matched to a gene: 3. Germline V lookup: CDR1 MDHEN, CDR2 SYDVKM. The CDR3 loop reads CASKRGLTGELFF. In DNA, the CDR3 is TGTGCCAGCAAGCGGGGGCTGACCGGGGAGCTGTTTTTT.

The chain employs TRBV20-1 and TRBJ2-1, with D uncertain. The V gene lost 6 bases and the J gene lost 7 bases, with 10 bases spanning the gap. Germline assignment: CDR1 DFQATT and CDR2 SNEGSKA (reference sequence). The CDR3 runs to 11 residues. DNA for the CDR3: TGCAGTGCCAACGTTGGGAATGAGCAGTTCTTC. Residues: CSANVGNEQFF.

This clonotype was seen a handful of times. The genes are TRBV6-1 and TRBJ2-2; maybe TRBD2 (5 bases). The CDR3 sequence is 14 residues long. V was cut by 5 bases and J by 4 bases, with 11 bases left in between. The V gene's germline CDR1 is MNHNS and CDR2 SASEGT. The CDR3 loop reads CASSTGISTGELFF. The CDR3 nucleotides are TGTGCCAGCAGTACCGGGATCAGCACCGGGGAGCTGTTTTTT.